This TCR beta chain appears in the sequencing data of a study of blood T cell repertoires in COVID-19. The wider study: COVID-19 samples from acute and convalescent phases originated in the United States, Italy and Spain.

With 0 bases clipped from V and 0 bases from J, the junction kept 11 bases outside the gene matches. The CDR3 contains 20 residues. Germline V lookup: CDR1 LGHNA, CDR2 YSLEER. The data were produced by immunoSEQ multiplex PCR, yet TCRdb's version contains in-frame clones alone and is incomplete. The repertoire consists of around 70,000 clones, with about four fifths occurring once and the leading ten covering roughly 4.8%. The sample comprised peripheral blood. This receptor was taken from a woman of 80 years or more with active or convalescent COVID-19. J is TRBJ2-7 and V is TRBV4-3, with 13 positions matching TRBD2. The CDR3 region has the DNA TGCGCCAGCAGCCAAGATTCCAGTGATCGGACTAGCGGGGGCTCCTACGAGCAGTACTTC. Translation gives CASSQDSSDRTSGGSYEQYF.